The 10 T cell receptor beta chains in this list originate from one sample, sequenced in a study of T-cell reconstitution after alpha-beta-depleted transplantation in children. A TCRbeta library incorporating unique molecular identifiers was prepared. TCRdb reanalysed the PCR reads using MiXCR and keeps one entry per CDR3 protein. The sample consists of 250,000 to 400,000 distinct CDR3 sequences, approximately 23% of them appearing once. The input for sequencing was PBMCs, mostly from graft donor cells, taken 180 days after TCRalphabeta/CD19-depleted stem cell transplant. The source is a male patient younger than 18 who had a stem cell transplant for acute lymphoblastic leukemia, so the T cells may come from the graft donor.

This chain connects TRBV7-7 to TRBJ2-2; D not resolved. This CDR3 has 12 residues. Germline lookup yields CDR1 SSHAT and CDR2 FNYEAQ (reference sequence). The V and J ends lost 6 bases and 6 bases respectively, with 8 bases between them. CDR3 sequence (DNA): TGTGCCAGCAGATCCAATTCCGGGGAGCTGTTTTTT. This gives the protein CASRSNSGELFF.

A few counts support this clonotype. This sequence joins TRBV5-1 and TRBJ1-4; a weak D match, TRBD1 (5 bases). CDR3 size: 13 residues. V was cut by 2 bases and J by 8 bases, with 10 bases left in between. The germline gives CDR1 SGHRS, CDR2 YFSETQ. The CDR3, as DNA: TGCGCCAGCAGCTTCGCGGAGGGGGAAAAACTGTTTTTT. Amino acids: CASSFAEGEKLFF.

This clonotype came up a few times. V gene TRBV10-3 combines with J gene TRBJ1-1, with no clear D. V was shortened by 1 base and J by 7 bases, with 16 bases between the two germline ends. The CDR3 consists of 15 residues. Per germline, CDR1 ENHRY and CDR2 SYGVKD. The CDR3 DNA sequence: TGTGCCATCAGTGAGTATACCCGTCACCGAAATGAAGCTTTCTTT. Protein sequence: CAISEYTRHRNEAFF.

This clonotype was counted only a few times. The J gene is TRBJ2-3, the V gene TRBV7-8; D is undetermined. Trimming cost V 3 bases and J 0 bases, with 10 bases left between them. Germline assignment: CDR1 SGHVS and CDR2 FQNEAQ. CDR3 length: 15 residues. CDR3 nucleotides: TGTGCCAGCAGCTTCCTGGAACTTAGCACAGATACGCAGTATTTT. Residues: CASSFLELSTDTQYF.

This clonotype was seen repeatedly, ten times or more. This chain uses TRBV5-1 with TRBJ2-1; 9 bases map to TRBD2. After removal of 0 bases from V and 7 bases from J, the junction contained 8 bases not matched to a gene. Germline assignment: CDR1 SGHRS and CDR2 YFSETQ. There are 16 residues in the CDR3. The CDR3 DNA reads as TGCGCCAGCAGCTTGGGGGCTAGCGGGACTGGGAATGAGCAGTTCTTC. It specifies CASSLGASGTGNEQFF.

This clonotype showed up just a few times. V usage is TRBV20-1 and J usage is TRBJ2-1; 7 bases match TRBD1. Germline V gene lookup returns CDR1 DFQATT and CDR2 SNEGSKA (reference sequence). This CDR3 spans 14 amino acids. V trimming: 5 bases; J trimming: 6 bases; junction bases outside the gene matches: 10. The CDR3 here is CSAVGDSLLNEQFF. The CDR3 DNA reads as TGCAGTGCTGTAGGGGACAGCCTACTCAATGAGCAGTTCTTC.

The chain combines TRBV19 with TRBJ1-2, with a tentative D call TRBD1 (5 bases). The ends were cut back, 5 bases at V and 4 bases at J, with 11 bases in the middle. The length of the CDR3 is 13 residues. Germline V CDR1 and CDR2: LNHDA, SQIVND (reference sequence). The CDR3 loop is CASSARQLYGYTF. CDR3 bases: TGTGCCAGTAGTGCCCGACAGCTCTATGGCTACACCTTC.

The rearrangement joins TRBV9 to TRBJ1-2, with D perhaps matching TRBD1 (5 bases). Germline V lookup: CDR1 SGDLS, CDR2 YYNGEE. V lost 0 bases and J 4 bases, leaving 13 bases between the germline ends. The CDR3 is made up of 15 amino acids. The CDR3 nucleotides are TGTGCCAGCAGCGTAGCCGTCGACAGCCTCTATGGCTACACCTTC. Translated, it gives CASSVAVDSLYGYTF.

The genes are TRBV10-3 and TRBJ2-7; possibly TRBD1 for D (6 bases). With 1 base removed from V and 2 bases from J, the gap between germline ends came to 9 bases. Germline V gene lookup returns CDR1 ENHRY and CDR2 SYGVKD. The CDR3 extends over 14 amino acids. CDR3 DNA sequence: TGTGCCATCAGTGAGTACAGGGCTACCTACGAGCAGTACTTC. Translated, it gives CAISEYRATYEQYF.

V is TRBV29-1 and J is TRBJ2-1, with TRBD2 matching over 10 bases. The CDR3 runs 11 residues. V trimming: 3 bases; J trimming: 13 bases; junction bases outside the gene matches: 3. The germline gives CDR1 SQVTM, CDR2 ANQGSEA. CDR3 loop: CSVETSGPQFF. The CDR3 DNA follows: TGCAGCGTTGAGACTAGCGGGCCACAGTTCTTC.